The 13 T cell receptor beta chains reported below all come from one sample, sequenced in a study of glioma-infiltrating T cells (dated by TCRdb to the mid-2010s). The instrument given in TCRdb is Illumina MiSeq. The iRepertoire nested amplicon-rescue multiplex PCR (arm-PCR) platform was used to amplify TCR alpha and beta CDR3 regions from RNA. TCRdb reprocessed the public reads (quality trimming at Q25 with fastp, clone calling with MiXCR) and kept in-frame beta chains. Merged by CDR3 protein, the rows form single entries marked with the most common genes and DNA. This sample lists 300,000 to 450,000 distinct CDR3 sequences; 41% were detected once. About 11% of the sample is in the top ten clones. Material for sequencing was glioma tissue, nonneoplastic brain tissue, or PBMCs (not recorded which). These receptors all come from a human donor with low-grade glioma or glioblastoma, undergoing nonglioma brain surgery, or in good health (not recorded which).

This clonotype has more than one count but fewer than ten. The chain has TRBV6-1 and TRBJ2-5; D gene uncertain. Germline CDR1 MNHNS, CDR2 SASEGT. This CDR3 comprises 12 residues. Trimming pared 2 bases from V and 12 bases from J, leaving 13 bases between. The CDR3: CASSEIFYYKYF. In nucleotides, the CDR3 is TGTGCCAGCAGTGAAATCTTCTATTATAAGTACTTC.

At least ten counts were recorded for this clonotype. CDR3 region: CASSVNTGELFF. The CDR3 DNA follows: TGTGCCAGCAGCGTGAACACCGGGGAGCTGTTTTTT. V is TRBV6-1 and J is TRBJ2-2; D is unresolved. Germline V lookup: CDR1 MNHNS, CDR2 SASEGT. Trimming took 6 bases from V and 1 from J, leaving 3 bases between them. CDR3 size: 12 residues.

With regard to this clonotype: An end of the junction does not agree with germline; a read error may underlie this. This rearrangement joins TRBV6-9 to TRBJ2-6, with D maybe TRBD1 (5 bases). In germline, CDR1 is MNHGY, CDR2 SVAAGI. The CDR3 totals 14 residues. This CDR3 is CASSYGSGADVLTF. The CDR3 DNA reads TGTGCCAGCAGTTACGGGTCTGGGGCCGACGTCCTAACTTTC.

In its sample, this clonotype was seen once. The chain carries TRBV6-2 or TRBV6-3 and TRBJ2-1; D gene unclear. Germline V lookup: CDR1 MNHEY, CDR2 SVGEGT. V was shortened by 8 bases and J by 13 bases, with 21 bases between the two germline ends. CDR3 size: 13 residues. The CDR3 here is CASALEGRLDQFF. CDR3 nucleotides: TGTGCCAGCGCCCTTGAAGGGCGCTTAGATCAGTTCTTC.

The rearrangement joins TRBV7-8 to TRBJ1-5; D is ambiguous. Germline CDR1 is SGHVS and CDR2 is FQNEAQ. V was pared by 3 bases and J by 3 bases, with 18 bases between. The CDR3 extends over 17 amino acids. The CDR3 region has the DNA TGTGCCAGCAGCTTCCGCCCAAACATGGATATCAATCAGCCCCAGCATTTT. It is translated as CASSFRPNMDINQPQHF.

V and J are TRBV7-3 and TRBJ2-3; TRBD2 aligns across 10 bases. CDR1 SGHTA and CDR2 FQGTGA come from the germline V gene. The ends lost 1 base at V and 0 bases at J; junction bases unmatched: 10. The CDR3 covers 19 residues. The CDR3 nucleotides are TGTGCCAGCAGCTTAAGAAGTCAACTAGCGGGGTCTAGCACAGATACGCAGTATTTT. This encodes CASSLRSQLAGSSTDTQYF.

This clonotype was picked up many times. This rearrangement joins TRBV7-2 to TRBJ2-4; 7 bases match TRBD1. The CDR3 spans 14 residues. Trimming took 3 bases from V and 7 from J; bases not matched to a gene: 6. Germline CDR1 is SGHTA and CDR2 is FQGNSA. CDR3 nucleotide sequence: TGTGCCAGCAGCTTCACAGGGGTTGCGAACATTCAGTACTTC. Translating gives CASSFTGVANIQYF.

This clonotype was picked up a small number of times. The chain is built from TRBV7-6 and TRBJ2-3, with D hard to call. Germline V CDR1 and CDR2: SGHVS, FNYEAQ. This CDR3 region has 14 residues. Trimming pared 5 bases from V and 2 bases from J, leaving 11 bases between. The CDR3 bases are TGTGCCAGCAGCGCCTTGGGTCTCACAGATACGCAGTATTTT. Translation: CASSALGLTDTQYF.

The chain joins TRBV28 to TRBJ2-1; the D gene is possibly TRBD1 (6 bases). CDR3 length equals 11 residues. The V and J ends lost 8 bases and 7 bases respectively, with 9 bases between them. Germline-derived CDR1 and CDR2 are MDHEN and SYDVKM. The CDR3 is CASRGGNEQFF. CDR3 bases: TGTGCCAGCCGAGGGGGAAATGAGCAGTTCTTC.

This clonotype showed up just once. This chain links TRBV20-1 with TRBJ1-1; unclear D gene. The CDR3 is 14 amino acids. In germline, CDR1 is DFQATT, CDR2 SNEGSKA (reference sequence). CDR3 sequence: CSALKGGKNTEAFF. In DNA form, the CDR3 reads TGCAGCGCCCTAAAAGGAGGCAAAAACACTGAAGCTTTCTTT.

This clonotype was seen once. The rearrangement links TRBV12-3 or TRBV12-4 to TRBJ2-3, with D unclear. The CDR3 length is 15 residues. The V and J ends lost 1 base and 2 bases respectively, with 10 bases between them. CDR3 in DNA: TGTGCCAGCAGTTTAGGGCGGCTTTCCACAGATACGCAGTATTTT. This sequence encodes CASSLGRLSTDTQYF.

This clonotype was seen ten or more times. The chain has TRBV20-1 and TRBJ2-1; the D is unclear. The V gene lost 1 base and the J gene lost 4 bases, with 5 bases spanning the gap. Per germline, CDR1 DFQATT and CDR2 SNEGSKA (reference sequence). CDR3 size: 12 residues. The CDR3 bases are TGCAGTGCTAGAGCCAGATACAATGAGCAGTTCTTC. Translating gives CSARARYNEQFF.

This chain joins TRBV6-2 or TRBV6-3 and TRBJ2-5; D unresolved. This CDR3 contains 10 residues. Germline V gene sequence: CDR1 MNHEY, CDR2 SVGEGT. Trimming took off 8 bases at V and 4 bases at J, with 5 bases between the two ends. The CDR3 DNA sequence: TGTGCCAGCCGAGGAGAGACCCAGTACTTC. Its protein is CASRGETQYF.